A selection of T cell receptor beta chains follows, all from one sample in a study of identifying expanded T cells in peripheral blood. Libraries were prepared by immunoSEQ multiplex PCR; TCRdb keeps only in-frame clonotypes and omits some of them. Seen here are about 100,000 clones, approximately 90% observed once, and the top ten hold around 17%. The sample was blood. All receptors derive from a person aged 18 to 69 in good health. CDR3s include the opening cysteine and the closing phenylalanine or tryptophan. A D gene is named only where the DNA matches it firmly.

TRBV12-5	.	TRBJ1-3	CASGMQNGQSSGNTIYF
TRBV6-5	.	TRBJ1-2	CASSYGDGASYGYTF
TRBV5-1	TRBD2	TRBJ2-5	CASSTMGLAGMETQYF
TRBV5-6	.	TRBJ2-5	CASSLVQPGTQYF
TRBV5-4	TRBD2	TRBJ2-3	CASSSLLAGGTDTQYF
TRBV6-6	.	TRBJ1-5	CASSAGHSNQPQHF
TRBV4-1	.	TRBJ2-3	CASSNPVAGFHTQYF
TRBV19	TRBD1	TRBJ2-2	CASTLMGQGNTGELFF
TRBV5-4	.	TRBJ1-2	CASSPDKNYGYTF
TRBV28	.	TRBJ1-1	CASSPGPNTEAFF
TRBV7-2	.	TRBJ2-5	CASEGPGETQYF
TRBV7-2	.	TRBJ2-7	CASSLYIRVEQYF
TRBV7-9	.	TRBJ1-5	CASSLDGYSNQPQHF
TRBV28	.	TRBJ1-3	CASSSVNTIYF
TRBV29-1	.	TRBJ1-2	CSVAQGNYGYTF
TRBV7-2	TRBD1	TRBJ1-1	CASSSGQGIYTEAFF
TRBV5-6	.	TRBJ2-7	CASSLTVGYEQYF
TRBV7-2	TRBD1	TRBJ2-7	CASSFDRGRREQYF
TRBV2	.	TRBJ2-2	CASRPGLYTGELFF
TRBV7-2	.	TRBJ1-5	CASSLGWGDQPQHF
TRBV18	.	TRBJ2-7	CASSPPPGLTSYEQYF
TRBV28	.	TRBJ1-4	CASSSGTLGGKLFF
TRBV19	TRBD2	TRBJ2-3	CASSTLAGGPTDTQYF
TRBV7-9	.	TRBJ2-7	CASSLGTGVSYF
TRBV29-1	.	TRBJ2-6	CSVPSALSRANVLTF
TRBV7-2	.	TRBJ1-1	CASSPKVGSWNTEAFF
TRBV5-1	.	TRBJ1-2	CASSLEQVGYTF
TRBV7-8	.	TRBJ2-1	CASSYPTGPHEQFF
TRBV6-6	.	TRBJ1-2	CASSFAEANYGYTF
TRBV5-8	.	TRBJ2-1	CASSLRRGPYNEQFF
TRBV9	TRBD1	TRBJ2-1	CASSVGDSSYNEQFF
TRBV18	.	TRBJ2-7	CASSPPGQGNYEQYF
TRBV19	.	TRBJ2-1	CASSFGRSYNEQFF
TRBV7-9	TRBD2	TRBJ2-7	CASSPGTRIEQYF
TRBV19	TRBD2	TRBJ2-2	CASSISAGGGPNTGELFF
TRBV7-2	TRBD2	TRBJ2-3	CASSSHSGGGPTDTQYF
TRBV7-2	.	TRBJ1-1	CASSREMNTEAFF
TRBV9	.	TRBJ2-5	CASSVAGQETQYF
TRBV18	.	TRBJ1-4	CASSPRTETNEKLFF
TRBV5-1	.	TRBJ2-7	CASSPRVPAGEQYF
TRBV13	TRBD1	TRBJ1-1	CASSSVDRTEAFF